The T cell receptor beta chain described here comes from a study of blood T cell repertoires in COVID-19. Overall study: The samples span acute and convalescent COVID-19 from the United States, Italy and Spain.

The CDR3 is made up of 15 amino acids. Per germline, CDR1 KGHDR and CDR2 SFDVKD. The V segment lost 5 bases and the J segment 8 bases; nucleotides outside the gene matches: 11. TCRdb keeps only in-frame clones here, not all; method: immunoSEQ multiplex PCR. This table has around 140,000 clones, around 90% appearing once. Sequencing was carried out using peripheral blood. This clonotype was sampled from a human donor in a cohort sampled during active COVID-19. The V and J genes are TRBV24-1 and TRBJ2-3; TRBD2 agrees at 8 bases. The CDR3 DNA sequence: TGTGCCACCAGTGTACGGGGGGGCCGGCGTCGTACGCAGTATTTT. This codes for CATSVRGGRRRTQYF.